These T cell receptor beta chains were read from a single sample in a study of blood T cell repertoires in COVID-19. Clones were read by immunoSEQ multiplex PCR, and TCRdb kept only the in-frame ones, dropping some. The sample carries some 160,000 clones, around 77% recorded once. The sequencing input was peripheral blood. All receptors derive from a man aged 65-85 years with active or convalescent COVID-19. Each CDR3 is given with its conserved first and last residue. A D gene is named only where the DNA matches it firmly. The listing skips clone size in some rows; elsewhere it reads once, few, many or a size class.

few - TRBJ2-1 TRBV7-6 CASSEQASGIYNEQFF TGTGCCAGCAGCGAACAGGCCTCAGGTATCTACAATGAGCAGTTCTTC
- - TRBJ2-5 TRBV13 CASSFRGETQYF TGTGCCAGCAGCTTTCGGGGAGAGACCCAGTACTTC
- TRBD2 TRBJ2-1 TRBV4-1 CASSQVIGQPTSGARYNEQFF TGCGCCAGCAGCCAAGTTATCGGGCAACCGACTAGCGGTGCTCGGTACAATGAGCAGTTCTTC
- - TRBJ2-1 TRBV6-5 CASSRGDLQFF TGTGCCAGCAGTCGCGGGGACTTGCAGTTCTTC
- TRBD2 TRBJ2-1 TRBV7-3 CASSSGTRYNEQFF TGTGCCAGCAGCTCCGGGACTAGGTACAATGAGCAGTTCTTC
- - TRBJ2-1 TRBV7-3 CASSPNRVDEQFF TGTGCCAGCAGCCCAAACAGGGTCGATGAGCAGTTCTTC
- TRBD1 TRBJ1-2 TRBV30 CAWSTGEDYGYTF TGTGCCTGGAGTACAGGGGAAGACTATGGCTACACCTTC
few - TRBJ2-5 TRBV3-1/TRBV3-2 CASSQGTSPQTQYF TGTGCCAGCAGCCAAGGAACTAGCCCCCAGACCCAGTACTTC
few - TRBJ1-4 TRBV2 CASSRDFNEKLFF TGTGCCAGCAGTAGGGACTTTAATGAAAAACTGTTTTTT
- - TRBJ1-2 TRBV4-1 CASSQVGQSYGYTF TGCGCCAGCAGCCAAGTCGGACAGAGCTATGGCTACACCTTC
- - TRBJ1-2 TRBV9 CASSPSGGEYGYTF TGTGCCAGCAGCCCCAGCGGGGGAGAGTATGGCTACACCTTC
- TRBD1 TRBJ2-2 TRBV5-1 CASSLVGGLNTGELFF TGCGCCAGCAGCTTGGTAGGGGGCTTGAACACCGGGGAGCTGTTTTTT
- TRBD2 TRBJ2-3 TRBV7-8 CASSLARASGSTDTQYF TGTGCCAGCAGCTTAGCGCGGGCTAGCGGGAGCACAGATACGCAGTATTTT
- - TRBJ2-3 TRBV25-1 CASSEWRPPQDTQYF TGTGCCAGCAGTGAATGGCGGCCACCACAAGATACGCAGTATTTT
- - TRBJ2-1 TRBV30 CAWSNSGNSYNEQFF TGTGCCTGGTCCAATAGCGGAAACTCCTACAATGAGCAGTTCTTC
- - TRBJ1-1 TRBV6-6 CASSYHGGQAFF TGTGCCAGCAGTTACCATGGGGGCCAAGCTTTCTTT
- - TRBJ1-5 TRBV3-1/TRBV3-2 CASSQSDQPQHF TGTGCCAGCAGCCAATCGGATCAGCCCCAGCATTTT
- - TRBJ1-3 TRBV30 CAWSLSSGNTIYF TGTGCCTGGAGTCTATCCTCTGGAAACACCATATATTTT
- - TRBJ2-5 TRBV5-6 CASSLYKTQYF TGTGCCAGCAGCTTGTACAAGACCCAGTACTTC
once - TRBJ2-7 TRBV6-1 CASSGWQRFTQGEQYF TGTGCCAGCAGTGGCTGGCAGCGGTTTACCCAAGGAGAGCAGTACTTC
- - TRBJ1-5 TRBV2 CASRGREDQPQHF TGTGCCAGCAGGGGCCGGGAGGACCAGCCCCAGCATTTT
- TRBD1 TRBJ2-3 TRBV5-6 CASSHLRVRRTGSTDTQYF TGTGCCAGCAGCCACCTTAGGGTCCGACGGACAGGTAGCACAGATACGCAGTATTTT
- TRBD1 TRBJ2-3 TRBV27 CASRLQGAISDTQYF TGTGCCAGCAGGTTACAGGGGGCGATTTCCGATACGCAGTATTTT